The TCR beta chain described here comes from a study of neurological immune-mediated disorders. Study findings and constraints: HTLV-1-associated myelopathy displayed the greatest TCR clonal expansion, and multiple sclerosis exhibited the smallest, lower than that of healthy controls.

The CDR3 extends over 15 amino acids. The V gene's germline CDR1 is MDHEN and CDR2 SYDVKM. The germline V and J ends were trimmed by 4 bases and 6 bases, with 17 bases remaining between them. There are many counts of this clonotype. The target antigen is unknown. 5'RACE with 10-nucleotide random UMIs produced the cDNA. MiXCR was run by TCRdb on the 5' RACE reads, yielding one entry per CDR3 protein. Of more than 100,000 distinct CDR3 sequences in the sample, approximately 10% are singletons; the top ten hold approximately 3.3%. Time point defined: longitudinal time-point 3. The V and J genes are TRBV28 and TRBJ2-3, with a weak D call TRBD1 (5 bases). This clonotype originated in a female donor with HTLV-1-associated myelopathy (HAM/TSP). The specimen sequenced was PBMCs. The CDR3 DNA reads TGTGCCAGCAGTTCTCAGGGAAGGGGTGGCGATACGCAGTATTTT. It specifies CASSSQGRGGDTQYF.